The 14 T cell receptor beta chains given below trace back to one sample, sequenced in a study of regulatory T cells in long-lasting Graves disease. Investigators prepared the TCR beta libraries by applying iRepertoire HTBI primers and Arm-PCR of CDR3 regions. TCRdb re-called the multiplex PCR reads through MiXCR, storing one row per CDR3 protein. The sample has a few hundred thousand distinct CDR3 sequences, less than 25% seen once; the top ten hold about a quarter. Time point indicated: persistent/refractory GD, antithyroid drugs over 5 years with positive TRAb. Generation of the TCR library employed RNA extracted from PBMCs. Sequencing used peripheral blood mononuclear cells (PBMCs), obtained when the disease was refractory, from a patient treated with antithyroid drugs. Every receptor here comes from a female donor with Graves disease.

This clonotype was recorded at least ten times. The chain recombines TRBV2 with TRBJ1-1, with no clear D. The CDR3 is made up of 13 amino acids. The V gene's germline CDR1 is SNHLY and CDR2 FYNNEI. V was trimmed by 4 bases and J by 0 bases, leaving 6 bases between them. The CDR3 DNA is TGTGCCAGCAGTGTTGTCATGAACACTGAAGCTTTCTTT. It yields the protein CASSVVMNTEAFF.

This chain uses TRBV5-1 with TRBJ2-3; tentative D call: TRBD1 (6 bases). Trimming took off 4 bases at V and 4 bases at J, with 13 bases between the two ends. The CDR3 has 14 residues. CDR1 is SGHRS and CDR2 is YFSETQ in the germline V gene. The DNA for the CDR3 is TGCGCCAGCAGCGGTACAGGGATGCCAGATACGCAGTATTTT. This translates into CASSGTGMPDTQYF. The whole variable domain, remainder taken from reference TRBV5-1 and TRBJ2-3, is KAGVTQTPRYLIKTRGQQVTLSCSPISGHRSVSWYQQTPGQGLQFLFEYFSETQRNKGNFPGRFSGRQFSNSRSEMNVSTLELGDSALYLCASSGTGMPDTQYFGPGTRLTVL.

At least ten counts were recorded for this clonotype. The chain recombines TRBV20-1 with TRBJ2-7; D not certain. Germline values: CDR1 DFQATT, CDR2 SNEGSKA (reference sequence). The CDR3 is made up of 13 amino acids. Trimming removed 6 bases at V and 4 bases at J, with 16 bases between. The CDR3: CSATVGVRYEQYF. The CDR3 coding sequence is TGCAGTGCCACGGTTGGGGTGAGGTACGAGCAGTACTTC.

This clonotype showed up just a few times. The genes are TRBV15 and TRBJ2-2; TRBD2 aligns across 10 bases. This CDR3 contains 18 residues. Per germline, CDR1 LNHNV and CDR2 YYDKDF (reference sequence). J lost 0 bases, V lost 2 bases, and 6 bases had no gene match. The CDR3 here is CATSRKAGGIANTGELFF. The DNA for the CDR3 is TGTGCCACCAGCAGAAAAGCGGGAGGGATCGCGAACACCGGGGAGCTGTTTTTT.

This clonotype has just a few counts. A much larger clone differs from this one at a single base, so this may be a read error. V usage is TRBV5-1 and J usage is TRBJ1-5; D gene ambiguous. The CDR3 has 13 residues. Trimming removed 0 bases from V and 1 base from J, with 2 bases in between. Germline V CDR1 and CDR2: SGHRS, YFSETQ. CDR3 coding DNA: TGCGCCAGCAGCTTGGAGAGCAATCAGCCCCAGCATTTT. Protein product: CASSLESNQPQHF.

This clonotype was observed at least ten times. This sequence joins TRBV27 and TRBJ1-4; 7 bases are shared with TRBD1. Germline-derived CDR1 and CDR2 are MNHEY and SMNVEV (reference sequence). The CDR3 is 14 residues long. V shed 4 bases and J 7 bases; nucleotides not matched to a gene: 6. CDR3: CASSYNRGGEKLFF. The CDR3 nucleotides are TGTGCCAGCAGTTACAACAGGGGCGGTGAAAAACTGTTTTTT.

In this sample, this clonotype turned up many times. This chain links TRBV28 with TRBJ2-2, with TRBD1 matching over 10 bases. V lost 6 bases, J lost 3 bases, and 4 bases stayed unmatched. The CDR3 consists of 15 residues. Germline loops: CDR1 MDHEN, CDR2 SYDVKM. The CDR3 reads CASRRTGGYTGELFF. The CDR3 DNA reads TGTGCCAGCAGGAGGACAGGGGGGTACACCGGGGAGCTGTTTTTT.

Many counts were recorded for this clonotype. The chain carries TRBV6-5 and TRBJ1-2, with a tentative D call TRBD1 (5 bases). CDR1 and CDR2 from the germline V gene are MNHEY and SVGAGI. The CDR3 has 14 amino acids. V lost 4 bases, J lost 0 bases, and 9 bases lay in between. CDR3 in DNA: TGTGCCAGCAGTTCAGGGTTAGCTAACTATGGCTACACCTTC. Translating gives CASSSGLANYGYTF.

The chain couples TRBV7-2 to TRBJ1-2; perhaps TRBD1 as D (6 bases). The CDR3 runs to 15 residues. CDR1 and CDR2 from the germline V gene are SGHTA and FQGNSA. Deletions cut 5 bases from V and 5 bases from J, with 18 bases between. CDR3 nucleotide sequence: TGTGCCAGCAGCCCCAGGGCGAGGGGGGTGTATGGCTACACCTTC. Its translation: CASSPRARGVYGYTF.

J is TRBJ2-3 and V is TRBV11-2; 10 bases match TRBD2. This CDR3 is built from 19 residues. CDR1 SGHAT and CDR2 FQNNGV come from the germline V gene. The V segment lost 4 bases and the J segment 10 bases; nucleotides outside the gene matches: 23. The chain's CDR3 is CASSSHILQREGQRGPQYF. In DNA, the CDR3 is TGTGCCAGCAGCTCACACATCCTCCAGCGGGAGGGCCAAAGAGGTCCGCAGTATTTT.

The table lists this clonotype with a few counts. V and J are TRBV30 and TRBJ2-5; D is perhaps TRBD1 (6 bases). The CDR3 has 12 amino acids. V dropped 1 base and J dropped 4 bases, with 7 bases sitting between them. The germline V gene has CDR1 GTSNPN and CDR2 SVGIG (reference sequence). The CDR3 coding sequence is TGTGCCTGGAGTGCAGGGGTAGAGACCCAGTACTTC. It yields the protein CAWSAGVETQYF.

This clonotype occurred many times. The rearrangement joins TRBV20-1 to TRBJ1-2, with TRBD1 as a possible D gene (6 bases). This CDR3 has 15 amino acids. V was shortened by 3 bases and J by 0 bases, with 14 bases between the two germline ends. Germline CDR1 reads DFQATT; CDR2 reads SNEGSKA (reference sequence). The CDR3 sequence: CSASDRDTTNYGYTF. In nucleotides, the CDR3 is TGCAGTGCTAGTGACCGGGACACCACTAACTATGGCTACACCTTC.

This clonotype was seen a handful of times. This chain links TRBV11-1 with TRBJ2-4; D is ambiguous. The CDR3 sequence is 15 residues long. Germline assignment: CDR1 SGHAT and CDR2 FQDESV (reference sequence). Trimming stripped 1 base from V and 0 bases from J, with 7 bases between. CDR3 region: CASSLDSLAKNIQYF. CDR3 DNA: TGTGCCAGCAGCTTAGACAGTCTAGCCAAAAACATTCAGTACTTC.

This clonotype was observed at least ten times. This chain joins TRBV20-1 and TRBJ1-5; 7 bases agree with TRBD1. CDR3 length: 14 amino acids. Germline CDR1 reads DFQATT; CDR2 reads SNEGSKA (reference sequence). J lost 2 bases, V lost 5 bases, and 6 bases had no gene match. CDR3 nucleotide sequence: TGCAGTGCTCGGCGACAGGGCGGCAATCAGCCCCAGCATTTT. Protein: CSARRQGGNQPQHF.